This is a list of T cell receptor beta chains from one sample in a study of Graves' ophthalmopathy and Graves' hyperthyroidism. TCRdb reanalysed the multiplex PCR reads using MiXCR and keeps one entry per CDR3 protein. The sample contains approximately 700,000 distinct CDR3 sequences, roughly 39% of which appear only once. Input material: peripheral blood. The receptors were sampled from an adult man with Graves' ophthalmopathy. Both conserved end residues are part of each CDR3. D genes are given only for firm matches. Rows may omit the clone size; those that give it use once, few, many or a size class.

j_call v_call clone_size d_call cdr3_aa cdr3_nt
TRBJ1-4 TRBV29-1 many . CSAREWANEKLFF TGCAGCGCGCGGGAATGGGCTAATGAAAAACTGTTTTTT
TRBJ1-5 TRBV19 . TRBD1 CASSTQGASNQPQHF TGTGCCAGTAGTACGCAGGGGGCCAGCAATCAGCCCCAGCATTTC
TRBJ1-3 TRBV5-1 many TRBD1 CASSLVSGGYGNTIYF TGCGCCAGCAGCTTGGTCTCAGGGGGATATGGAAACACCATATATTTT
TRBJ1-5 TRBV20-1 . . CSAIAVNQPQHF TGTAGTGCTATAGCCGTGAATCAGCCCCAGCATTTT
TRBJ2-5 TRBV29-1 . . CSESGVRETQYF TGCAGCGAGTCAGGGGTCAGGGAGACCCAGTACTTC
TRBJ2-5 TRBV2 . TRBD1 CASSVPGQGQYF TGTGCCAGCAGCGTCCCGGGACAGGGTCAGTACTTC
TRBJ2-6 TRBV7-2 . TRBD1 CASSLEGAVAGANVLTF TGTGCCAGCAGCTTAGAGGGGGCGGTTGCTGGGGCCAACGTCCTGACTTTC
TRBJ2-2 TRBV14 many TRBD1 CASSQDGTENTGELFF TGTGCCAGCAGCCAAGACGGGACAGAGAACACCGGGGAGCTGTTTTTT
TRBJ2-2 TRBV19 few . CASSIQEFTGELFF TGTGCCAGTAGTATTCAGGAGTTCACCGGGGAGCTGTTTTTT
TRBJ1-6 TRBV9 many . CASSGGQNSPLHF TGTGCCAGCAGCGGTGGACAGAATTCACCCCTCCACTTT
TRBJ1-2 TRBV29-1 many . CSVEESIYGYTF TGCAGCGTTGAAGAGTCGATTTATGGCTACACCTTC
TRBJ1-5 TRBV27 few . CASRGYNQPQHF TGTGCCAGCAGGGGCTACAATCAGCCCCAGCATTTT
TRBJ1-6 TRBV6-6 . TRBD1 CASSYLGTGDNSPLHF TGTGCCAGCAGTTACCTAGGGACAGGGGATAATTCACCCCTCCACTTT
TRBJ1-4 TRBV9 many TRBD1 CASSGQGELFF TGCGCCAGCAGTGGACAGGGGGAACTGTTTTTT
TRBJ2-7 TRBV10-3 many TRBD1 CAISESAGGSEQYF TGTGCCATCAGTGAGTCGGCAGGGGGTAGCGAGCAGTACTTC
TRBJ2-7 TRBV24-1 . TRBD2 CATSDSREGLAGGYEQYF TGTGCCACCAGTGATTCGAGGGAGGGACTAGCGGGAGGCTACGAGCAGTACTTC
TRBJ2-2 TRBV27 . . CASTLRGRNTGELFF TGTGCCAGCACCCTTAGGGGGAGGAACACCGGGGAGCTGTTTTTT
TRBJ2-7 TRBV7-9 . . CASSLAGEEQYF TGCGCCAGCAGCTTGGCAGGTGAAGAGCAGTACTTC
TRBJ1-4 TRBV7-9 many TRBD1 CASSAPGTGYEKLFF TGTGCCAGCAGCGCTCCCGGGACAGGGTATGAAAAACTGTTTTTT
TRBJ1-2 TRBV24-1 many . CATSRKREDYGYTF TGTGCCACCAGTCGAAAAAGGGAGGACTATGGCTACACCTTC
TRBJ1-1 TRBV5-1 many TRBD1 CASSQDRQGRNTEAFF TGCGCCAGCAGCCAAGACCGACAGGGGCGAAACACTGAAGCTTTCTTT
TRBJ1-4 TRBV7-3 . TRBD1 CASSLGGQGSEKLFF TGTGCCAGCAGCCTCGGGGGACAGGGGAGCGAAAAACTGTTTTTT
TRBJ2-5 TRBV20-1 . . CSASHPRGVVETQYF TGCAGTGCTAGCCACCCTAGGGGAGTAGTAGAGACCCAGTACTTC
TRBJ2-7 TRBV4-3 few TRBD1 CASSQAQGASLYF TGCGCCAGCAGCCAAGCACAGGGGGCAAGTCTGTACTTC
TRBJ2-5 TRBV12-3/TRBV12-4 . . CASSFDTQAQYF TGTGCCAGCAGCTTTGACACCCAGGCCCAGTACTTC
TRBJ2-5 TRBV5-5 many TRBD1 CASRPTGFWETQYF TGTGCCAGCAGGCCGACAGGGTTTTGGGAGACCCAGTACTTC
TRBJ2-6 TRBV5-1 many . CASSLEGANVLTF TGCGCCAGCAGCTTGGAAGGGGCCAACGTCCTGACTTTC
TRBJ1-4 TRBV10-2 few TRBD1 CASSHTGTGNEKLFF TGTGCCAGCAGCCATACGGGGACAGGAAATGAAAAACTGTTTTTT
TRBJ1-1 TRBV6-6 . . CASSEKGWARNFF TGTGCCAGCAGTGAAAAGGGTTGGGCCCGGAATTTCTTT
TRBJ2-7 TRBV20-1 . TRBD2 CSARSSREGYEQYF TGCAGTGCTAGATCGAGCCGGGAGGGCTACGAGCAGTACTTC
TRBJ1-2 TRBV4-3 few . CASSRTGRWTAYGYTF TGCGCCAGCAGCCGAACCGGACGATGGACAGCATATGGCTACACCTTC
TRBJ2-5 TRBV15 . . CATSRGGSFGETQYF TGTGCCACCAGCAGAGGGGGGAGTTTCGGCGAGACCCAGTACTTC
TRBJ1-4 TRBV2 . TRBD1 CASSPTGTANEKLFF TGTGCCAGCAGTCCTACCGGGACAGCTAATGAAAAACTGTTTTTT
TRBJ2-6 TRBV7-2 . . CASRDSLSGANVLTF TGTGCCAGCCGTGACAGCCTATCTGGGGCCAACGTCCTGACTTTC
TRBJ2-3 TRBV5-1 . TRBD2 CASSLEGSGRGTDTQYF TGCGCCAGCAGCTTGGAAGGTAGCGGGAGAGGCACAGATACGCAGTATTTT
TRBJ1-4 TRBV7-9 . . CASSTVGGKLFF TGTGCCAGCAGTACAGTCGGGGGAAAACTGTTTTTT
TRBJ2-7 TRBV4-2 many . CASSQAISYEQYF TGTGCCAGCAGCCAAGCGATCTCCTACGAGCAGTACTTC
TRBJ1-1 TRBV19 many . CASRGGEENTEAFF TGTGCCAGTAGAGGTGGGGAAGAGAACACTGAAGCTTTCTTT
TRBJ1-4 TRBV5-1 many . CASSLTGWRRYEKLFF TGCGCCAGCAGCTTGACTGGGTGGCGGCGGTATGAAAAACTGTTTTTT
TRBJ2-7 TRBV5-6 . . CASSPDTTYEQYF TGTGCCAGCAGCCCGGACACGACCTACGAGCAGTACTTC
TRBJ2-2 TRBV12-5 few TRBD2 CASSLSSGGGELFF TGTGCCAGCAGTTTAAGTAGCGGGGGCGGAGAGCTGTTTTTT
TRBJ2-5 TRBV12-3/TRBV12-4 many TRBD1 CASSLAGTAQETQYF TGTGCCAGCAGTTTAGCCGGGACAGCCCAAGAGACCCAGTACTTC
TRBJ2-5 TRBV7-2 . . CASSRDTHREQETQYF TGTGCCAGCAGCCGAGATACGCATCGTGAGCAAGAGACCCAGTACTTC
TRBJ2-5 TRBV29-1 many TRBD1 CSVDGTGSPQETQYF TGCAGCGTTGACGGGACAGGGTCACCCCAAGAGACCCAGTACTTC
TRBJ1-1 TRBV25-1 . . CASSARERWTEAFF TGTGCCAGCAGTGCTAGAGAGAGGTGGACTGAAGCTTTCTTT
TRBJ2-5 TRBV20-1 many TRBD2 CSARDGSGGNQETQYF TGCAGTGCTAGAGATGGTAGCGGGGGGAACCAAGAGACCCAGTACTTC
TRBJ1-2 TRBV29-1 once . CSVGQARGGYTF TGCAGCGTAGGCCAGGCGAGGGGTGGCTACACCTTC
TRBJ1-6 TRBV10-3 many TRBD1 CAISPTGGESPLHF TGTGCCATCAGTCCCACAGGGGGAGAGTCACCCCTCCACTTT
TRBJ1-2 TRBV12-3/TRBV12-4 few TRBD1 CASRAGTGENRAYGYTF TGTGCCAGCAGAGCAGGGACAGGGGAGAACCGCGCCTATGGCTACACCTTC
TRBJ1-1 TRBV7-9 . . CASSSMGGTEAFF TGTGCCAGCAGCTCCATGGGCGGGACTGAAGCTTTCTTT
TRBJ1-2 TRBV9 . TRBD1 CASSVEGQAYGYTF TGTGCCAGCAGCGTAGAGGGACAGGCCTATGGCTACACCTTC
TRBJ2-3 TRBV10-3 . . CASSYGGRSTDTQYF TGTGCCAGCAGTTACGGCGGGCGAAGCACAGATACGCAGTATTTT
TRBJ2-3 TRBV20-1 few TRBD2 CSARDLAGTDTQYF TGCAGTGCTAGAGATCTAGCGGGCACAGATACGCAGTATTTT
TRBJ2-2 TRBV20-1 few TRBD1 CSATDRDTGELFF TGCAGTGCTACGGACAGGGACACCGGGGAGCTGTTTTTT
TRBJ1-1 TRBV28 . TRBD1 CASSEDRALEAFF TGTGCCAGCTCAGAGGACAGGGCCCTTGAAGCTTTCTTT
TRBJ2-7 TRBV7-3 many . CASSPSPQGTSYEQYF TGTGCCAGCAGCCCGTCCCCCCAGGGGACATCCTACGAGCAGTACTTC
TRBJ1-1 TRBV2 . . CASKADLSTEAFF TGTGCCAGCAAAGCGGACCTTAGCACAGAAGCTTTCTTT
TRBJ1-1 TRBV19 . . CASSIEVRGRVNTEAFF TGTGCCAGTAGTATAGAAGTCCGGGGCAGGGTAAACACTGAAGCTTTCTTT
TRBJ1-5 TRBV6-6 many . CASSEGVPGNQPQHF TGTGCCAGCAGTGAAGGGGTACCGGGCAATCAGCCCCAGCATTTT